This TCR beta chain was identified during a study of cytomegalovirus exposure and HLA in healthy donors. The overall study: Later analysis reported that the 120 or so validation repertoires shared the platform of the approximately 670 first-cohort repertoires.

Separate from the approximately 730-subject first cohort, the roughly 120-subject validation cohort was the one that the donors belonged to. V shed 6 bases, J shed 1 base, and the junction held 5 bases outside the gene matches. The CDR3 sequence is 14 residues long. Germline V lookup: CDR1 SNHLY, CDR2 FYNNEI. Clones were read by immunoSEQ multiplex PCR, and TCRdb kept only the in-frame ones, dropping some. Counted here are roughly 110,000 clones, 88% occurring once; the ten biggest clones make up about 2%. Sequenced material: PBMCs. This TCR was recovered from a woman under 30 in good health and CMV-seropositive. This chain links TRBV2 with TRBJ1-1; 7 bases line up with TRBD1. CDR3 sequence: CASSPDRANTEAFF. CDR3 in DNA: TGTGCCAGCAGCCCAGACAGGGCGAACACTGAAGCTTTCTTT.